These 12 T cell receptor beta chains came from one sample sequenced in a study of blood T cell repertoires in COVID-19. Using immunoSEQ multiplex PCR, the repertoire was profiled, and TCRdb retains in-frame clones only, with some absent. The table lists 200,000 to 300,000 clones, about nine tenths of them singletons, with over 3.5% in the top ten. What was sequenced was peripheral blood. These receptors were taken from a woman aged 40-49 years with acute or convalescent COVID-19.

V is TRBV13 and J is TRBJ2-2; 7 positions match TRBD1. The V and J ends lost 5 bases and 7 bases, in that order; junction bases with no gene match: 13. Per germline, CDR1 PRHDT and CDR2 FYEKMQ (reference sequence). The CDR3 is 16 residues long. The CDR3 is CASSSRQGKWIGELFF. CDR3 bases: TGTGCCAGCAGCAGCCGACAGGGAAAGTGGATCGGGGAGCTGTTTTTT.

V and J are TRBV7-9 and TRBJ2-5; no reliable D call. Trimming left V 5 bases short and J 0 bases short, with 16 bases between. CDR3 length: 16 residues. Germline CDR1 reads SEHNR; CDR2 reads FQNEAQ (reference sequence). CDR3 nucleotides: TGTGCCAGCAGCCCCTGGCGGTCAGAATACCAAGAGACCCAGTACTTC. This translates into CASSPWRSEYQETQYF.

The V and J genes are TRBV10-1 and TRBJ1-1; D not resolved. CDR3 length: 14 amino acids. V shed 2 bases and J shed 2 bases, with 9 bases lying between them. Germline V gene data show CDR1 as WNHNN and CDR2 as SYGVQD (reference sequence). This CDR3 reads CASSEDPSNTEAFF. Here the CDR3 DNA reads TGCGCCAGCAGTGAGGATCCCAGTAACACTGAAGCTTTCTTT.

J is TRBJ2-5 and V is TRBV3-1 (or the pseudogene TRBV3-2); TRBD1 aligns across 8 bases. The V gene's germline CDR1 is LGHDT and CDR2 YNNKEL (reference sequence). CDR3 length: 15 amino acids. With 3 bases clipped from V and 9 bases from J, the junction kept 12 bases outside the gene matches. The CDR3 sequence is CASSQMSSGGAAQYF. In nucleotides, the CDR3 is TGTGCCAGCAGCCAGATGTCCTCAGGGGGCGCGGCCCAGTACTTC.

The chain is built from TRBV27 and TRBJ1-1; possibly TRBD1 for D (5 bases). The V end was cut by 4 bases, the J end by 4 bases, with 10 bases between. Germline V CDR1 and CDR2: MNHEY, SMNVEV (reference sequence). The CDR3 consists of 13 residues. CDR3 amino acids: CASSWGPSTEAFF. DNA for the CDR3: TGTGCCAGCAGTTGGGGCCCGAGCACTGAAGCTTTCTTT.

V and J are TRBV25-1 and TRBJ2-3; possibly TRBD2 for D (6 bases). CDR1 and CDR2 from the germline V gene are MGHDK and SYGVNS. The V gene lost 4 bases and the J gene lost 5 bases, with 13 bases spanning the gap. The CDR3 covers 14 residues. CDR3 in amino acids: CASSVGTREDTQYF. The CDR3, as DNA: TGTGCCAGCAGTGTCGGGACGCGGGAAGATACGCAGTATTTT.

This sequence joins TRBV6-5 and TRBJ1-2, with D perhaps matching TRBD1 (6 bases). V dropped 6 bases and J dropped 13 bases, with 15 bases sitting between them. Germline CDR1 and CDR2: MNHEY and SVGAGI. The CDR3 contains 11 residues. CDR3 coding DNA: TGTGCCAGCAGCCGGCCAGGGGTGATCACCTTC. Translating it yields CASSRPGVITF.

The chain links TRBV27 to TRBJ1-1; D uncertain. The ends were cut back, 6 bases at V and 0 bases at J, with 11 bases in the middle. The CDR3 length is 14 residues. Germline V CDR1 and CDR2: MNHEY, SMNVEV (reference sequence). The CDR3 sequence: CASSSTDVNTEAFF. DNA of the CDR3: TGTGCCAGCAGCTCCACAGACGTGAACACTGAAGCTTTCTTT.

The V call is TRBV25-1, the J call TRBJ1-2; possible D gene TRBD1, 6 bases. Trimming pared 4 bases from V and 3 bases from J, leaving 12 bases between. The CDR3 contains 14 residues. Per the germline V gene, CDR1 is MGHDK and CDR2 is SYGVNS. CDR3 residues: CASSAGEGDYGYTF. The CDR3 region has the DNA TGTGCCAGCAGTGCTGGGGAGGGGGACTATGGCTACACCTTC.

The rearrangement links TRBV7-8 to TRBJ1-2; maybe TRBD1 (5 bases). The V end was cut by 5 bases, the J end by 0 bases, with 16 bases between. The CDR3 is 16 amino acids. Germline CDR1 SGHVS, CDR2 FQNEAQ. CDR3 in amino acids: CASSKSPTDANYGYTF. In DNA, the CDR3 is TGTGCCAGCAGCAAGAGCCCGACAGACGCTAACTATGGCTACACCTTC.

V gene TRBV5-1 combines with J gene TRBJ1-4, with D possibly being TRBD1 (6 bases). Trimming shortened V by 1 base and J by 0 bases, and 16 bases separated the two germline ends. Germline CDR1 SGHRS, CDR2 YFSETQ. The CDR3 is 18 residues long. The CDR3 bases are TGCGCCAGCAGCTTGTTGTACCGGACAGCGACAACTAATGAAAAACTGTTTTTT. This translates into CASSLLYRTATTNEKLFF.

V gene TRBV9 combines with J gene TRBJ1-2; D is perhaps TRBD1 (6 bases). V shed 0 bases and J shed 0 bases, with 9 bases lying between them. The CDR3 contains 15 residues. CDR1 and CDR2 from the germline V gene are SGDLS and YYNGEE. The CDR3 DNA reads as TGTGCCAGCAGCGTAGAGGCAGGGGCTAACTATGGCTACACCTTC. This codes for CASSVEAGANYGYTF.